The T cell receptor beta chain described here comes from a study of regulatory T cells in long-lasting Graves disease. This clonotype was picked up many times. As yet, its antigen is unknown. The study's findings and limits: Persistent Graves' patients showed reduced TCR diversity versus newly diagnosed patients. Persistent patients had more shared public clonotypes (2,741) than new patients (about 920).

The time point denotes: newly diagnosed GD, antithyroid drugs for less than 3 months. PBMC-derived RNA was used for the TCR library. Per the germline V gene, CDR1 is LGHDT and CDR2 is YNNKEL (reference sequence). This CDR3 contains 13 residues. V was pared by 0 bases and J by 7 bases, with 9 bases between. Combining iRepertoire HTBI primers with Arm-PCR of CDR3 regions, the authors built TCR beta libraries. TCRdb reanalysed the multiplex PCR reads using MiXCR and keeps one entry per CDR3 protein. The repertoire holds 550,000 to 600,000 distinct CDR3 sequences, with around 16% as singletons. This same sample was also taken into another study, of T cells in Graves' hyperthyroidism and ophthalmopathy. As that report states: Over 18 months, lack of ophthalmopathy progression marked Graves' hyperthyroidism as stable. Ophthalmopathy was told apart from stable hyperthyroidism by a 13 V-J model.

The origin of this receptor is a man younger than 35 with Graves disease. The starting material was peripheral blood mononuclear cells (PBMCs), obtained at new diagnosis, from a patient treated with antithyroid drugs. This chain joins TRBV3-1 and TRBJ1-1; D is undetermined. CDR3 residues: CASSQDGRSEAFF. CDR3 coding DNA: TGTGCCAGCAGCCAAGATGGACGGAGTGAAGCTTTCTTT. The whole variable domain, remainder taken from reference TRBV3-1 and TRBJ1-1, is DTAVSQTPKYLVTQMGNDKSIKCEQNLGHDTMYWYKQDSKKFLKIMFSYNNKELIINETVPNRFSPKSPDKAHLNLHINSLELGDSAVYFCASSQDGRSEAFFGQGTRLTVV.